The rows below give T cell receptor beta chains drawn from one sample of a study of response to subunit inactivated influenza vaccine. Each CDR3 protein gets one entry after TCRdb re-called the RT-PCR reads with MiXCR. The sample carries about 780,000 distinct CDR3 sequences, around 20% recorded once. The source was PBMCs from blood, collected 5 days after vaccination. These receptors came from a man aged 50-59 years who received an inactivated influenza vaccine. CDR3s include the opening cysteine and the closing phenylalanine or tryptophan. The order of the fields is clone size, V gene, J gene, D gene, CDR3 DNA, CDR3 protein. D genes are given only for firm matches. A clone size is listed for some rows: how often the clone was seen (once, few, many), or a class if it is expanded.

clone_size: many; v_call: TRBV20-1; j_call: TRBJ1-5; d_call: TRBD1; cdr3_nt: TGCAGTGCTAGAGGGGGAGGGACAGGGCCTCAGCCCCAGCATTTT; cdr3_aa: CSARGGGTGPQPQHF
clone_size: few; v_call: TRBV5-6; j_call: TRBJ2-1; d_call: TRBD2; cdr3_nt: TGTGCCAGCAGCGCAGGACTAGCCGGGGCCTACAATGAGCAGTTCTTC; cdr3_aa: CASSAGLAGAYNEQFF
clone_size: many; v_call: TRBV12-3/TRBV12-4; j_call: TRBJ1-1; d_call: NA; cdr3_nt: TGTGCCAGCAGTTTGGGGGGTTTTATGAACACTGAAGCTTTCTTT; cdr3_aa: CASSLGGFMNTEAFF
clone_size: NA; v_call: TRBV7-2; j_call: TRBJ2-1; d_call: NA; cdr3_nt: TGTGCCAGCAGCTGGCTCAGTCACGGTGAGCAGTTCTTC; cdr3_aa: CASSWLSHGEQFF
clone_size: NA; v_call: TRBV5-1; j_call: TRBJ2-3; d_call: TRBD2; cdr3_nt: TGCGCCAGCAAAGGACTAGCGGGACCAGATACGCAGTATTTT; cdr3_aa: CASKGLAGPDTQYF
clone_size: NA; v_call: TRBV6-5; j_call: TRBJ1-1; d_call: NA; cdr3_nt: TGTGCCAGCAGTTACGGCGGGGCTACCGATGAAGCTTTCTTT; cdr3_aa: CASSYGGATDEAFF
clone_size: NA; v_call: TRBV21-1; j_call: TRBJ2-6; d_call: NA; cdr3_nt: TGTGCCAGCAGCAAAGCTTCGGGAAACTCTGGGGCCAACGTCCTGACTTTC; cdr3_aa: CASSKASGNSGANVLTF
clone_size: many; v_call: TRBV7-2; j_call: TRBJ2-7; d_call: TRBD1; cdr3_nt: TGTGCCAGCAGCTTAGGACAGGGCTCGAGCGAGCAGTACTTC; cdr3_aa: CASSLGQGSSEQYF
clone_size: few; v_call: TRBV20-1; j_call: TRBJ2-3; d_call: TRBD2; cdr3_nt: TGCAGTGCTAGAGGACGGACAATTAGCGGGAGGATGGCAGATACGCAGTATTTT; cdr3_aa: CSARGRTISGRMADTQYF
clone_size: few; v_call: TRBV10-3; j_call: TRBJ1-1; d_call: TRBD1; cdr3_nt: TGTGCCATCAGCGGGACAGGGGACACTGAAGCTTTCTTT; cdr3_aa: CAISGTGDTEAFF
clone_size: NA; v_call: TRBV14; j_call: TRBJ2-1; d_call: TRBD1; cdr3_nt: TGTGCCAGCAGCCACTGGGACAGGGGAAACTACAATGAGCAGTTCTTC; cdr3_aa: CASSHWDRGNYNEQFF
clone_size: many; v_call: TRBV5-1; j_call: TRBJ1-2; d_call: NA; cdr3_nt: TGCGCCAGCAGCTTGGGGCCGGCGGTTGGCTACACCTTC; cdr3_aa: CASSLGPAVGYTF
clone_size: once; v_call: TRBV5-1; j_call: TRBJ2-1; d_call: TRBD2; cdr3_nt: TGCGCCAGCAGCGCCACCATAGCGGGAGGGCGCAACAATGAGCAGTTCTTC; cdr3_aa: CASSATIAGGRNNEQFF
clone_size: NA; v_call: TRBV20-1; j_call: TRBJ2-7; d_call: TRBD1; cdr3_nt: TGCAGTGCTAGAGATTTGGTACAGGGGGCAACCTACGAGCAGTACTTC; cdr3_aa: CSARDLVQGATYEQYF